The entry below gives a single T cell receptor (beta chain) sequence along with its context. Germline V gene data show CDR1 as SQVTM and CDR2 as ANQGSEA. V lost 5 bases to trimming and J lost 7 bases, with 14 bases between them. There are 12 residues in the CDR3. The sample is drawn from a study of patients and donors after allogeneic stem cell transplantation. TCRdb reanalysed the RT-PCR reads using MiXCR and keeps one entry per CDR3 protein. Of about 76,000 distinct CDR3 sequences in the sample, around 27% were seen once. The receptor's source is a human donor who was either an allogeneic HSCT recipient or a stem cell or donor lymphocyte infusion donor (not recorded which). It is not recorded whose cells these are; they may come from a transplant donor. The chain couples TRBV29-1 to TRBJ1-1; the D is unclear. The sequenced sample was blood, either unsorted or a sorted T cell fraction (not recorded which). In nucleotides, the CDR3 is TGCAGCGTTCGTTCTATACAGCTTGAAGCTTTCTTT. Protein product: CSVRSIQLEAFF.